Below, 20 T cell receptor beta chains from the same sample are listed, as sequenced in a study of Ad26.COV2.S vaccination and SARS-CoV-2 variants. TCRdb keeps only in-frame clones here, not all; method: immunoSEQ multiplex PCR. Of approximately 410,000 clones listed, roughly 88% are singletons. The treatment here: around 19 received Ad26.COV2.S at low or high dose, single or two shots; a few received placebo; per-sample allocation not given. Collection of samples fell on day 63 after the first vaccine or placebo injection. The sequencing used peripheral blood, collected in a trial of Ad26.COV2.S vaccine versus placebo. The origin of the receptors is a person aged 18 to 65 who received the Ad26.COV2.S COVID-19 vaccine or a placebo.

This sequence joins TRBV5-1 and TRBJ2-7; D gene unclear. CDR3 length equals 13 residues. Germline V gene data show CDR1 as SGHRS and CDR2 as YFSETQ. The V end lost 2 bases, the J end lost 0 bases, and 6 bases lay between the germline ends. CDR3 nucleotide sequence: TGCGCCAGCAGCTTTGAAGGCTCCTACGAGCAGTACTTC. Protein: CASSFEGSYEQYF.

The chain uses TRBV5-8 and TRBJ2-7, with unresolved D. Germline values: CDR1 SGHTS, CDR2 YDEGEE. The CDR3 has 15 residues. Trimming shortened V by 0 bases and J by 0 bases, and 10 bases separated the two germline ends. In DNA form, the CDR3 reads TGTGCCAGCAGCTTGGAGGTAATAAGCTCCTACGAGCAGTACTTC. Protein product: CASSLEVISSYEQYF.

The CDR3 spells CASSVLLAGELFF. The DNA for the CDR3 is TGTGCCAGTAGTGTCCTACTAGCGGGGGAGCTGTTTTTT. V gene TRBV19 combines with J gene TRBJ2-2, with 7 bases aligning to TRBD2. This CDR3 has 13 residues. From germline, CDR1 is LNHDA and CDR2 SQIVND (reference sequence). The trim removed 5 bases at V and 8 bases at J, leaving 5 bases unmatched.

The chain employs TRBV19 and TRBJ2-1, with 13 nucleotides matching TRBD2. The length of the CDR3 is 13 residues. Germline CDR1 reads LNHDA; CDR2 reads SQIVND (reference sequence). Trimming at V came to 9 bases and at J to 6 bases, leaving 2 bases not matched to a gene. This CDR3 reads CASGLAGVNEQFF. The CDR3, as DNA: TGTGCCAGCGGACTAGCGGGGGTCAATGAGCAGTTCTTC.

The chain recombines TRBV12-3 or TRBV12-4 with TRBJ1-2, with D hard to call. The ends were cut back, 5 bases at V and 4 bases at J, with 11 bases in the middle. This CDR3 has 13 residues. This CDR3 reads CASSGRTVYGYTF. CDR3 sequence (DNA): TGTGCCAGCAGTGGCCGGACGGTCTATGGCTACACCTTC.

The CDR3 DNA reads TGCGCCAGCAGCCAGACGGGGGGATACGAGCAGTACTTC. Residues: CASSQTGGYEQYF. The V and J genes are TRBV4-3 and TRBJ2-7; TRBD2 matches at 7 bases. The trim removed 3 bases at V and 4 bases at J, leaving 3 bases unmatched. The CDR3 runs to 13 residues. The germline CDR1 and CDR2 sequences are LGHNA and YSLEER.

This chain links TRBV24-1 with TRBJ2-2, with 7 positions matching TRBD1. V trimming: 3 bases; J trimming: 5 bases; junction bases outside the gene matches: 8. This CDR3 is built from 16 residues. Germline CDR1 reads KGHDR; CDR2 reads SFDVKD. The CDR3 protein is CATSDPKDRRTGELFF. The CDR3 nucleotides are TGTGCCACCAGTGATCCAAAGGACAGGAGGACCGGGGAGCTGTTTTTT.

The chain carries TRBV11-2 and TRBJ2-1; no definite D call. The CDR3 spans 12 residues. With 1 base removed from V and 5 bases from J, the gap between germline ends came to 3 bases. In germline, CDR1 is SGHAT, CDR2 FQNNGV. The DNA for the CDR3 is TGTGCCAGCAGCTTAGCGGACAATGAGCAGTTCTTC. The encoded protein is CASSLADNEQFF.

The V and J genes are TRBV3-1 (or the pseudogene TRBV3-2) and TRBJ2-3; possibly TRBD2 for D (6 bases). Per the germline V gene, CDR1 is LGHDT and CDR2 is YNNKEL (reference sequence). CDR3 length: 14 amino acids. Trimming removed 0 bases at V and 11 bases at J, with 15 bases between. The CDR3: CASSQDLTQGGQYF. Here the CDR3 DNA reads TGTGCCAGCAGCCAAGATCTTACGCAGGGAGGGCAGTATTTT.

The gene calls are TRBV6-2 or TRBV6-3 and TRBJ2-5; 8 nucleotides match TRBD2. The V gene end was trimmed by 3 bases and the J gene end by 5 bases; junction bases not matched to a gene: 8. The CDR3 consists of 15 residues. The germline CDR1 and CDR2 sequences are MNHEY and SVGEGT. The CDR3 region is CASSYTGGQEETQYF. CDR3 nucleotides: TGTGCCAGCAGTTATACGGGGGGGCAGGAGGAGACCCAGTACTTC.

The chain uses TRBV7-2 and TRBJ2-3; 14 bases are shared with TRBD2. V shed 1 base and J 1 base; nucleotides not matched to a gene: 7. The CDR3 is 19 amino acids. Germline V gene lookup returns CDR1 SGHTA and CDR2 FQGNSA. CDR3 protein: CASSLEFATSGGGTDTQYF. The CDR3 DNA sequence: TGTGCCAGCAGCTTAGAATTCGCGACTAGCGGGGGGGGCACAGATACGCAGTATTTT.

The gene calls are TRBV6-5 and TRBJ2-5; TRBD2 matches 7 bases. CDR1 and CDR2 (germline): MNHEY, SVGAGI. This CDR3 contains 15 residues. J gave up 4 bases and V 4 bases, and 9 bases lay outside the gene matches. CDR3 amino acids: CASSLSGVGGETQYF. Written as DNA, the CDR3 is TGTGCCAGCAGTTTAAGCGGGGTCGGTGGAGAGACCCAGTACTTC.

The chain carries TRBV29-1 and TRBJ1-1; D not resolved. This CDR3 contains 14 residues. Germline V lookup: CDR1 SQVTM, CDR2 ANQGSEA. Trimming removed 3 bases from V and 2 bases from J, with 13 bases in between. The CDR3 region has the DNA TGCAGCGTTGAGGACCGAGGCCGAAACACTGAAGCTTTCTTT. Its translation: CSVEDRGRNTEAFF.

This chain joins TRBV5-4 and TRBJ2-2; TRBD1 is a possible D gene (7 bases). The CDR3 is 18 amino acids. V was trimmed by 6 bases and J by 4 bases, leaving 25 bases between them. Per germline, CDR1 SGHNT and CDR2 YYREEE (reference sequence). CDR3 nucleotide sequence: TGTGCCAGCACCCGGCCCCGTACAGGGGAAGCGGGCACCGGGGAGCTGTTTTTT. This translates into CASTRPRTGEAGTGELFF.

The gene calls are TRBV9 and TRBJ2-2, with D perhaps matching TRBD1 (6 bases). CDR1 and CDR2 from the germline V gene are SGDLS and YYNGEE. V was cut by 0 bases and J by 0 bases, with 21 bases left in between. The CDR3 covers 20 residues. CDR3 protein: CASSVVVLYPDRANTGELFF. Written as DNA, the CDR3 is TGTGCCAGCAGCGTAGTAGTCCTATACCCGGACAGAGCGAACACCGGGGAGCTGTTTTTT.

The rearrangement joins TRBV7-9 to TRBJ2-3; 9 nucleotides line up with TRBD1. CDR1 and CDR2 from the germline V gene are SEHNR and FQNEAQ (reference sequence). This CDR3 comprises 15 residues. V was pared by 5 bases and J by 5 bases, with 8 bases of the junction left unmatched. The CDR3 DNA sequence: TGTGCCAGCAGCCCGGGGACAGGGAGGTTAGATACGCAGTATTTT. Its protein product is CASSPGTGRLDTQYF.

This sequence joins TRBV6-2 or TRBV6-3 and TRBJ1-5; TRBD1 aligns across 10 bases. Germline CDR1 reads MNHEY; CDR2 reads SVGEGT. CDR3 length: 18 amino acids. V was clipped by 6 bases and J by 0 bases; unmatched bases: 11. The chain's CDR3 is CASSSPGQGSYSNQPQHF. In DNA, the CDR3 is TGTGCCAGCAGCTCGCCGGGACAGGGGAGTTATAGCAATCAGCCCCAGCATTTT.

This clone was seen at least ten times. This chain connects TRBV5-8 to TRBJ2-2; 10 bases match TRBD1. Per the germline V gene, CDR1 is SGHTS and CDR2 is YDEGEE. The CDR3 sequence is 16 residues long. V was clipped by 4 bases and J by 4 bases; unmatched bases: 7. In nucleotides, the CDR3 is TGTGCCAGCAGCCCTAGACAGGGGGCGACCACCGGGGAGCTGTTTTTT. Translating it yields CASSPRQGATTGELFF.

In its sample, this clone was seen once. The gene calls are TRBV2 and TRBJ1-2, with D perhaps matching TRBD1 (5 bases). The CDR3 has 14 residues. CDR1 SNHLY and CDR2 FYNNEI come from the germline V gene. Between the trimmed V and J ends, which lost 5 bases and 7 bases, there was a span of 17 bases. This CDR3 reads CASSRTSEFGGYTF. The CDR3 bases are TGTGCCAGCAGTAGGACAAGTGAATTTGGTGGCTACACCTTC.

The chain recombines TRBV7-3 with TRBJ2-6, with TRBD2 as a possible D gene (5 bases). The CDR3 contains 16 residues. The V end lost 5 bases, the J end lost 3 bases, and 14 bases lay between the germline ends. The germline V gene encodes CDR1 SGHTA and CDR2 FQGTGA. The CDR3 nucleotides are TGTGCCAGCAGCCCCCGACTTCGGGATGGGGCCAACGTCCTGACTTTC. Its protein is CASSPRLRDGANVLTF.